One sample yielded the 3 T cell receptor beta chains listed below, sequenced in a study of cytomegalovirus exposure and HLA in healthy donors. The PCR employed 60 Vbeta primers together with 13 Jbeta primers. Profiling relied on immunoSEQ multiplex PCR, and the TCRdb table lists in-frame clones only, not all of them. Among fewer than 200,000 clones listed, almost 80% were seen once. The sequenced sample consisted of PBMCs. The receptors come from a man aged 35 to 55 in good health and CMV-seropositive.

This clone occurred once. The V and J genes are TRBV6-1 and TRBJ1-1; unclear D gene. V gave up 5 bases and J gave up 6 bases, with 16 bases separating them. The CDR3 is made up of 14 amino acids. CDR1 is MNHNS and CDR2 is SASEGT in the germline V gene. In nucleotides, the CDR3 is TGTGCCAGCAGTACGGGCCGCGGACTCGCTGAAGCTTTCTTT. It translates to CASSTGRGLAEAFF.

CDR3 sequence: CASSEVPGYTF. The CDR3, as DNA: TGTGCCTCCTCAGAAGTTCCAGGCTACACCTTC. The genes are TRBV7-9 and TRBJ1-2; D remains unclear. The CDR3 runs 11 residues. CDR1 is SEHNR, CDR2 FQNEAQ, per germline (reference sequence). Trimming took off 11 bases at V and 8 bases at J, with 15 bases between the two ends. Based on the CDR3 plus reference TRBV7-9 and TRBJ1-2, the full variable domain is DTGVSQNPRHKITKRGQNVTFRCDPISEHNRLYWYRQTLGQGPEFLTYFQNEAQLEKSRLLSDRFSAERPKGSFSTLEIQRTEQGDSAMYLCASSEVPGYTFGSGTRLTVV.

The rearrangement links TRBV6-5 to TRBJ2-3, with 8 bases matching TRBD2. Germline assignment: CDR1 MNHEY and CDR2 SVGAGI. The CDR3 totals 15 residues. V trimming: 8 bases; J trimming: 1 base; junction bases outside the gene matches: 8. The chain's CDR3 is CASRLLAGGTDTQYF. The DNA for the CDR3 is TGTGCCAGCCGACTTCTAGCGGGCGGCACAGATACGCAGTATTTT.